This TCR beta chain was recorded in a study of OX40 agonist ivuxolimab in advanced cancers. Overall study: Intravenous ivuxolimab at 0.01 to 10 mg/kg was given to patients every 2 weeks. Allowance was made for prior anti-PD-1, anti-PD-L1 or anti-CTLA-4 therapy, and 35% to 40% had some.

V gave up 0 bases and J gave up 16 bases; unmatched junction bases: 15. In germline, CDR1 is SGHRS, CDR2 YFSETQ. The CDR3 covers 15 residues. Using immunoSEQ multiplex PCR, the repertoire was profiled, and TCRdb retains in-frame clones only, with some absent. Among over 70,000 clones listed, roughly nine tenths were seen once. This chain connects TRBV5-1 to TRBJ2-1, with 8 bases lining up with TRBD1. The specimen comprised CD4+ or CD8+ T cells sorted from blood, sampled in a trial of the OX40 agonist ivuxolimab. This sequence originates from an adult with an advanced solid tumor such as melanoma, head and neck, liver or kidney cancer. CDR3 DNA: TGCGCCAGCAGCTTGGCTAAGGACTACGGGACAGGCCGCTTCTTC. Translating gives CASSLAKDYGTGRFF.